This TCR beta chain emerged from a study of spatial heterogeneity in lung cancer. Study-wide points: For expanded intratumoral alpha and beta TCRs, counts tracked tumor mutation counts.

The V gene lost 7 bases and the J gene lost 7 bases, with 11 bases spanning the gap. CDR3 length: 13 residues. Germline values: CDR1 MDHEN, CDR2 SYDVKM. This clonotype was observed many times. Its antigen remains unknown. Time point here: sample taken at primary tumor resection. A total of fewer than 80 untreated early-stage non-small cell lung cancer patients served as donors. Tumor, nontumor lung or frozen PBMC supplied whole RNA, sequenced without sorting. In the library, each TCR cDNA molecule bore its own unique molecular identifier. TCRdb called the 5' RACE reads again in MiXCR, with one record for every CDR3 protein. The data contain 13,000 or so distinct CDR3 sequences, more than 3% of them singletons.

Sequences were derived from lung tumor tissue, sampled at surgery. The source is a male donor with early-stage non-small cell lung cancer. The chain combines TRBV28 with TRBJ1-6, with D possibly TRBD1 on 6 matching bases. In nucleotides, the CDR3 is TGTGCCAGCATTGACAGGCTGAATTCACCCCTCCACTTT. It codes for CASIDRLNSPLHF.